This T cell receptor (beta chain) was captured by sequencing in a study of blood T cell repertoires in COVID-19. On the study more broadly: Collection of acute and convalescent COVID-19 samples took place in the United States, Italy and Spain.

Authors' analysis steps: Estimation of nucleated cell counts relied on the amplification of reference gene primers. Repertoires were generated with immunoSEQ multiplex PCR, while TCRdb's copy carries only in-frame clones and drops some. The V and J calls and clone size are taken from that table; D and trimming were inferred from the DNA. The sample gives hundreds of thousands of clones, around 92% of which show up once; around 3% is in the top ten. The CDR3 length is 17 residues. V was clipped by 7 bases and J by 0 bases; unmatched bases: 14. Germline V gives CDR1 SNHLY, CDR2 FYNNEI. Sequencing was done on a sample of peripheral blood. The sequence derives from a woman aged 25 to 45 with COVID-19, enrolled during active disease. The chain uses TRBV2 and TRBJ1-1; 7 nucleotides align to TRBD1. The DNA for the CDR3 is TGTGCCAGCAAAGGATTACAGGGGATCACTGTGAACACTGAAGCTTTCTTT. Translated: CASKGLQGITVNTEAFF.